This entry lists 24 T cell receptor beta chains sequenced from one sample in a study of control samples from healthy donors and cancer patients. This table comes from immunoSEQ multiplex PCR, and its TCRdb copy is limited to in-frame clones, with some not included. Among roughly 130,000 clones, over 75% were seen once, and the ten largest hold roughly 2.5%. Sequenced input: blood. These TCRs come from a man between 18 and 35 years old in good health.

The V and J genes are TRBV28 and TRBJ2-2, with 10 bases aligning to TRBD2. V lost 5 bases and J lost 4; bases outside the gene matches: 7. The CDR3 spans 16 residues. Germline V CDR1 and CDR2: MDHEN, SYDVKM. The CDR3 bases are TGTGCCAGCAGTAGTCTAGCGGGAGCTGGCACCGGGGAGCTGTTTTTT. It encodes CASSSLAGAGTGELFF.

The chain combines TRBV7-2 with TRBJ1-5; possibly TRBD1 for D (5 bases). CDR3 length: 14 amino acids. The V and J ends lost 3 bases and 8 bases respectively, with 14 bases between them. Germline V gives CDR1 SGHTA, CDR2 FQGNSA. CDR3 in DNA: TGTGCCAGCAGCTTGGGGGGGAAAGGGGAGCCCCAGCATTTT. It encodes CASSLGGKGEPQHF.

The chain carries TRBV5-1 and TRBJ2-3, with TRBD1 matching 7 bases. V shed 4 bases, J shed 0 bases, and the junction held 5 bases outside the gene matches. CDR1 is SGHRS and CDR2 is YFSETQ in the germline V gene. The CDR3 is made up of 15 amino acids. Written as DNA, the CDR3 is TGCGCCAGCAGCCAGACAGGGTCTAGCACAGATACGCAGTATTTT. Its translation: CASSQTGSSTDTQYF.

The rearrangement uses TRBV15 and TRBJ1-4; tentative D call: TRBD1 (5 bases). The CDR3 runs to 16 residues. CDR1 LNHNV and CDR2 YYDKDF come from the germline V gene (reference sequence). The V end was cut by 1 base, the J end by 8 bases, with 17 bases between. DNA for the CDR3: TGTGCCACCAGCAGAGTGGGTATTAGGGGTGGGGAAAAACTGTTTTTT. This sequence encodes CATSRVGIRGGEKLFF.

This chain joins TRBV6-5 and TRBJ1-6, with D tentatively TRBD1 (5 bases). This CDR3 is built from 13 residues. Trimming shortened V by 6 bases and J by 7 bases, and 10 bases separated the two germline ends. CDR1 is MNHEY and CDR2 is SVGAGI in the germline V gene. CDR3: CASSSGSNSPLHF. CDR3 DNA: TGTGCCAGCAGCTCAGGGTCCAATTCACCCCTCCACTTT.

The rearrangement links TRBV30 to TRBJ2-7; unclear D gene. Trimming took 7 bases from V and 0 from J, leaving 13 bases between them. The germline CDR1 and CDR2 sequences are GTSNPN and SVGIG (reference sequence). This CDR3 has 13 residues. The CDR3 coding sequence is TGTGCCTCCTTTAGCAGGAACTCCTACGAGCAGTACTTC. Its protein product is CASFSRNSYEQYF.

The chain couples TRBV7-3 to TRBJ2-1; D may be TRBD2 (6 bases). The CDR3 has 15 residues. Germline V lookup: CDR1 SGHTA, CDR2 FQGTGA. V was shortened by 8 bases and J by 7 bases, with 21 bases between the two germline ends. In nucleotides, the CDR3 is TGTGCCAGCTCAAAACCGAGGGCAGGGAGGAATGAGCAGTTCTTC. This sequence encodes CASSKPRAGRNEQFF.

The chain couples TRBV24-1 to TRBJ1-2, with unresolved D. Germline CDR1 and CDR2: KGHDR and SFDVKD. The CDR3 is made up of 14 amino acids. Trimming stripped 4 bases from V and 9 bases from J, with 17 bases between. The CDR3 is CATSDPSIGESYTF. DNA of the CDR3: TGTGCCACCAGTGACCCCTCGATCGGGGAGAGCTACACCTTC.

The V gene is TRBV7-2, the J gene TRBJ2-4; 9 nucleotides match TRBD1. The V segment lost 5 bases and the J segment 5 bases; nucleotides outside the gene matches: 7. This CDR3 contains 15 residues. The germline V gene encodes CDR1 SGHTA and CDR2 FQGNSA. The CDR3 bases are TGTGCCAGCAGCCTTCCGGGACAGGGCGAAAACATTCAGTACTTC. Its protein product is CASSLPGQGENIQYF.

V gene TRBV9 combines with J gene TRBJ2-3; 7 positions match TRBD2. V shed 2 bases, J shed 3 bases, and the junction held 9 bases outside the gene matches. The CDR3 runs to 16 residues. CDR1 SGDLS and CDR2 YYNGEE come from the germline V gene. CDR3 protein: CASSVGARERTDTQYF. For the CDR3, the DNA is TGTGCCAGCAGCGTTGGTGCGCGGGAGAGGACAGATACGCAGTATTTT.

With regard to this clone: The sample carries other DNA sequences with the same CDR3. The rearrangement joins TRBV5-1 to TRBJ2-5; TRBD1 matches at 7 bases. Germline lookup yields CDR1 SGHRS and CDR2 YFSETQ. Trimming took 4 bases from V and 5 from J; bases not matched to a gene: 8. The CDR3 contains 14 residues. The CDR3 nucleotides read TGCGCCAGCAGCCGCCTGGGACAGCAGGAGACCCAGTACTTC. This sequence encodes CASSRLGQQETQYF. Full variable domain (rest looked up from reference TRBV5-1 and TRBJ2-5): KAGVTQTPRYLIKTRGQQVTLSCSPISGHRSVSWYQQTPGQGLQFLFEYFSETQRNKGNFPGRFSGRQFSNSRSEMNVSTLELGDSALYLCASSRLGQQETQYFGPGTRLLVL.

The gene calls are TRBV2 and TRBJ2-4, with D tentatively TRBD1 (6 bases). Germline assignment: CDR1 SNHLY and CDR2 FYNNEI. The V end lost 6 bases, the J end lost 0 bases, and 12 bases lay between the germline ends. The CDR3 sequence is 15 residues long. CDR3 DNA sequence: TGTGCCAGCAGGAGTTCAGGGGTAGCCAAAAACATTCAGTACTTC. This encodes CASRSSGVAKNIQYF.

The rearrangement joins TRBV7-3 to TRBJ2-1, with 12 positions matching TRBD1. Germline V gene sequence: CDR1 SGHTA, CDR2 FQGTGA. With 4 bases clipped from V and 8 bases from J, the junction kept 6 bases outside the gene matches. The CDR3 is 15 amino acids. The CDR3 DNA reads as TGTGCCAGCAGCTCCGGGACAGGGGGCTCGGATGAGCAGTTCTTC. This gives the protein CASSSGTGGSDEQFF. Full variable domain (missing parts from reference TRBV7-3 and TRBJ2-1): GAGVSQTPSNKVTEKGKYVELRCDPISGHTALYWYRQSLGQGPEFLIYFQGTGAADDSGLPNDRFFAVRPEGSVSTLKIQRTERGDSAVYLCASSSGTGGSDEQFFGPGTRLTVL.

This chain uses TRBV5-1 with TRBJ1-1; D remains ambiguous. The CDR3 spans 14 residues. The germline V and J ends were trimmed by 3 bases and 1 base, with 10 bases remaining between them. The germline V gene encodes CDR1 SGHRS and CDR2 YFSETQ. The CDR3 coding sequence is TGCGCCAGCAGCTATGCGACGGGGAACACTGAAGCTTTCTTT. Residues: CASSYATGNTEAFF.

The gene calls are TRBV7-2 and TRBJ2-3, with 8 bases lining up with TRBD2. The CDR3 is made up of 16 amino acids. CDR1 and CDR2 (germline): SGHTA, FQGNSA. The junction had 7 bases not matched to a gene; V was cut back by 5 bases and J by 0 bases. The CDR3 protein is CASSPHASGSTDTQYF. In nucleotides, the CDR3 is TGTGCCAGCAGCCCCCATGCTAGCGGGAGCACAGATACGCAGTATTTT. Variable domain in full (rest from reference TRBV7-2 and TRBJ2-3): GAGVSQSPSNKVTEKGKDVELRCDPISGHTALYWYRQSLGQGLEFLIYFQGNSAPDKSGLPSDRFSAERTGGSVSTLTIQRTQQEDSAVYLCASSPHASGSTDTQYFGPGTRLTVL.

Note on this clone: The junction differs from germline at one of its ends, possibly a read error. The CDR3 spells CPGGTNEKLFF. The CDR3 DNA is TGCCCCGGCGGAACGAATGAAAAACTGTTTTTT. The chain employs TRBV12-3 or TRBV12-4 and TRBJ1-4; D gene unclear. The CDR3 loop spans 11 amino acids.

The gene calls are TRBV9 and TRBJ2-5; D is unclear. The V gene's germline CDR1 is SGDLS and CDR2 YYNGEE. The CDR3 is 14 residues long. V lost 0 bases and J 5 bases, leaving 11 bases between the germline ends. The CDR3 DNA follows: TGTGCCAGCAGCGTAGAGGGCCGATGGGAGACCCAGTACTTC. This sequence encodes CASSVEGRWETQYF.

The rearrangement links TRBV24-1 to TRBJ1-6, with unresolved D. The CDR3 totals 13 residues. Germline-derived CDR1 and CDR2 are KGHDR and SFDVKD. The V end was cut by 5 bases, the J end by 6 bases, with 7 bases between. This chain's CDR3 is CATSAAGNSPLHF. In nucleotides, the CDR3 is TGTGCCACCAGTGCCGCGGGTAATTCACCCCTCCACTTT.

The genes are TRBV29-1 and TRBJ2-4, with TRBD2 as a possible D gene (5 bases). V lost 4 bases and J lost 9, with 10 bases in between. In germline, CDR1 is SQVTM, CDR2 ANQGSEA. CDR3 length: 11 amino acids. CDR3 residues: CSVGSGFIQYF. DNA for the CDR3: TGCAGCGTTGGATCGGGGTTCATTCAGTACTTC.

The rearrangement joins TRBV24-1 to TRBJ1-2; maybe TRBD1 (6 bases). The germline V gene encodes CDR1 KGHDR and CDR2 SFDVKD. The CDR3 is 13 residues long. V was pared by 5 bases and J by 9 bases, with 15 bases between. The CDR3 here is CATSAADRISYTF. The CDR3, as DNA: TGTGCCACCAGTGCCGCGGACAGAATCAGCTACACCTTC.

The chain links TRBV6-5 to TRBJ1-2; TRBD1 might be the D (5 bases). The germline V and J ends were trimmed by 0 bases and 8 bases, with 13 bases remaining between them. The CDR3 contains 14 residues. Germline-derived CDR1 and CDR2 are MNHEY and SVGAGI. The CDR3 region is CASSYSVDGGGYTF. The CDR3 bases are TGTGCCAGCAGTTACTCAGTAGACGGGGGAGGCTACACCTTC.

The V and J genes are TRBV28 and TRBJ2-3; 11 bases are shared with TRBD2. CDR1 is MDHEN, CDR2 SYDVKM, per germline. V dropped 5 bases and J dropped 6; count of bases not matched to a gene: 4. There are 14 residues in the CDR3. The CDR3 reads CASSRLAGLDTQYF. The DNA of the CDR3 is TGTGCCAGCAGTCGACTAGCGGGGCTTGATACGCAGTATTTT.

This clone was seen more than once but under ten times. The chain joins TRBV6-4 to TRBJ2-3, with 10 nucleotides matching TRBD2. The CDR3 is 16 amino acids. Trimming took 2 bases from V and 6 from J; bases not matched to a gene: 8. From germline, CDR1 is MRHNA and CDR2 SNTAGT. In DNA, the CDR3 is TGTGCCAGCAGTGACGGGGGGCTAGCGGGGGCTGATACGCAGTATTTT. Amino acid sequence: CASSDGGLAGADTQYF.

This chain uses TRBV7-6 with TRBJ1-6, with D possibly matching TRBD1 (5 bases). Germline V gives CDR1 SGHVS, CDR2 FNYEAQ. This CDR3 is 16 amino acids long. Trimming took 5 bases from V and 4 from J, leaving 15 bases between them. The CDR3 nucleotides read TGTGCCAGCAGCGACGGGGACCTCGGTTATAATTCACCCCTCCACTTT. Encoded protein: CASSDGDLGYNSPLHF.